This T cell receptor (beta chain) was documented in a study of cytomegalovirus exposure and HLA in healthy donors. Findings and caveats of the study: A further, later analysis showed that HLA-associated TCR beta chains (compared with equally common others) were more clonally expanded.

Points on this clone: Its target is not known.

The study ran its PCR with 60 Vbeta and 13 Jbeta primers. In the original workflow: Around 10 million of the 80 million or so unique TCR beta chains counted in a later analysis were shared. TCRdb keeps only in-frame clones here, not all; method: immunoSEQ multiplex PCR. The V and J calls and the clone size are those of that table, but D and trimming were determined from the DNA. Of 95,000 to 150,000 clones listed, over 60% were seen once; the top ten hold about 13%. The CDR3 is made up of 15 amino acids. Germline CDR1 and CDR2: MDHEN and SYDVKM. V was cut by 3 bases and J by 0 bases, with 10 bases left in between.

Specimen: PBMCs. This sequence joins TRBV28 and TRBJ2-3, with TRBD2 as a possible D gene (5 bases). The clonotype originates from a middle-aged woman in good health and CMV-seropositive. This CDR3 is CASSLTGNSTDTQYF. The CDR3 nucleotides are TGTGCCAGCAGTTTGACCGGGAATAGCACAGATACGCAGTATTTT.